Below are 27 T cell receptor beta chains sequenced from a single sample in a study of T-cell memory formation after mild COVID-19 (dated by TCRdb to the early 2020s). Library preparation used 5' RACE. The sample was run on an Illumina NovaSeq 6000. The public reads were reanalyzed by TCRdb: fastp trimming at Q25, MiXCR alignment, in-frame beta chains only. Rows merge per CDR3 protein into single entries with the most common DNA and genes. For this sample there are about 400,000 distinct CDR3 sequences; about 22% appear just once. Of the sample, roughly 14% falls within the top ten clones. The material sequenced was PBMCs or a T cell subset sorted from them (not recorded which). These receptors all come from an adult woman who had mild COVID-19 (a few samples of this study predate the infection). The sample titles of this study are shuffled in the database, so cell type and time point are left out; the donor was told from shared clones.

This clonotype showed up just a few times. The chain recombines TRBV20-1 with TRBJ2-1; TRBD2 is a possible D gene (5 bases). Germline V gene data show CDR1 as DFQATT and CDR2 as SNEGSKA (reference sequence). Between the trimmed V and J ends, which lost 5 bases and 10 bases, there was a span of 9 bases. The CDR3 runs to 10 residues. CDR3 sequence: CSARLPEQFF. The CDR3 coding sequence is TGCAGTGCTCGACTACCGGAGCAGTTCTTC.

This clonotype occurred once. V and J are TRBV4-2 and TRBJ2-7, with D possibly called TRBD1 or TRBD2 (5 bases each). The CDR3 is 13 residues long. Germline loops: CDR1 LGHNA, CDR2 YNFKEQ. V was pared by 1 base and J by 3 bases, with 7 bases between. In DNA form, the CDR3 reads TGTGCCAGCAGCCAAGGGGGGATCTACGAGCAGTACTTC. This translates into CASSQGGIYEQYF.

In regard to this clonotype: Because it lacks the conserved phenylalanine or tryptophan at the end, this CDR3 is likely a read error. The chain links TRBV29-1 to TRBJ2-7; possible D gene TRBD1, 5 bases. The CDR3 covers 15 residues. Trimming shortened V by 4 bases and J by 3 bases, and 19 bases separated the two germline ends. Germline loops: CDR1 SQVTM, CDR2 ANQGSEA. Here the CDR3 DNA reads TGCAGCGTTGTAGGTTCGGCTAGGGGTGGCTACGAGCAGTACCTC. It translates to CSVVGSARGGYEQYL.

J is TRBJ2-3 and V is TRBV4-1, with 8 bases aligning to TRBD1. V was clipped by 3 bases and J by 3 bases; unmatched bases: 11. Germline CDR1 is MGHRA and CDR2 is YSYEKL. The CDR3 runs to 17 residues. The DNA for the CDR3 is TGCGCCAGCAGCCAGCTGGACAGGGTCGATTTGACAGATACGCAGTATTTT. Translation: CASSQLDRVDLTDTQYF.

This clonotype was counted many times. V is TRBV7-8 and J is TRBJ1-4; D remains ambiguous. The CDR3 covers 17 residues. Germline loops: CDR1 SGHVS, CDR2 FQNEAQ. Trimming removed 5 bases at V and 0 bases at J, with 16 bases between. CDR3 in amino acids: CASSLGRKGATNEKLFF. The CDR3 DNA reads as TGTGCCAGCAGCCTCGGGCGGAAGGGCGCAACTAATGAAAAACTGTTTTTT.

The rearrangement joins TRBV4-2 to TRBJ2-7; TRBD2 matches at 9 bases. This CDR3 has 15 amino acids. Trimming removed 2 bases from V and 5 bases from J; junction bases left unmatched: 7. The germline V gene encodes CDR1 LGHNA and CDR2 YNFKEQ. The CDR3: CASSQTSGWPDEQYF. CDR3 DNA: TGTGCCAGCAGCCAAACTAGCGGGTGGCCTGACGAGCAGTACTTC.

There are a few counts of this clonotype. The rearrangement joins TRBV29-1 to TRBJ1-2; D may be TRBD1 (5 bases). Germline V lookup: CDR1 SQVTM, CDR2 ANQGSEA. V was pared by 3 bases and J by 6 bases, with 17 bases between. The CDR3 has 14 residues. As DNA, the CDR3 is TGCAGCGTTGATGGGGGGGGATTCGTGGATGGCTACACCTTC. It encodes CSVDGGGFVDGYTF.

This clonotype has only a few counts. J is TRBJ2-3 and V is TRBV3-1; 9 bases are shared with TRBD2. V shed 7 bases and J 5 bases; nucleotides not matched to a gene: 7. Germline loops: CDR1 LGHDT, CDR2 YNNKEL (reference sequence). This CDR3 spans 14 amino acids. CDR3 loop: CASKAGGAKDTQYF. The CDR3 coding sequence is TGTGCCAGCAAGGCGGGAGGGGCCAAAGATACGCAGTATTTT.

This chain joins TRBV12-3 or TRBV12-4 and TRBJ2-5; tentatively, D is TRBD1 (6 bases). With 2 bases removed from V and 4 bases from J, the gap between germline ends came to 23 bases. This CDR3 has 18 residues. CDR3 amino acids: CASSLISPGALGLETQYF. CDR3 coding DNA: TGTGCCAGCAGTTTAATCTCCCCAGGGGCTTTGGGGCTAGAGACCCAGTACTTC.

V and J are TRBV12-3 or TRBV12-4 and TRBJ1-1; D uncertain. V was shortened by 5 bases and J by 7 bases, with 14 bases between the two germline ends. CDR3 length: 13 amino acids. The CDR3, as DNA: TGTGCCAGCAGTCTATGGGATCTGGATGAAGCTTTCTTT. Translating it yields CASSLWDLDEAFF.

This clonotype was seen just once. The CDR3 DNA follows: TGCGCCAGCAGGGGGACAGGGATCTCCGAGCCACCTGGAAACACCATATATTTT. The encoded protein is CASRGTGISEPPGNTIYF. V is TRBV10-2 and J is TRBJ1-3; the match to TRBD1 covers 9 bases. The germline gives CDR1 WSHSY, CDR2 SAAADI. This CDR3 has 18 amino acids. The ends lost 6 bases at V and 2 bases at J; junction bases unmatched: 14.

The V and J genes are TRBV20-1 and TRBJ2-1, with D possibly matching TRBD2 (5 bases). This CDR3 has 17 amino acids. Germline V gene lookup returns CDR1 DFQATT and CDR2 SNEGSKA (reference sequence). The V gene lost 1 base and the J gene lost 2 bases, with 18 bases spanning the gap. CDR3 in DNA: TGCAGTGCTAGAGGGCTCTCCTTGGAGCGGACCTACAATGAGCAGTTCTTC. This sequence encodes CSARGLSLERTYNEQFF.

The chain couples TRBV12-3 or TRBV12-4 to TRBJ1-2; no reliable D call. CDR3 length: 16 residues. V was trimmed by 0 bases and J by 3 bases, leaving 14 bases between them. CDR3 amino acids: CASSLALRVGDYGYTF. The CDR3 coding sequence is TGTGCCAGCAGTTTAGCGCTAAGGGTCGGGGACTATGGCTACACCTTC.

This clonotype was detected a few times. V and J are TRBV5-1 and TRBJ1-1; 8 nucleotides align to TRBD1. Germline values: CDR1 SGHRS, CDR2 YFSETQ. V was clipped by 2 bases and J by 6 bases; unmatched bases: 6. The CDR3 is made up of 14 amino acids. The CDR3 region is CASSFLDRGAEAFF. The DNA for the CDR3 is TGCGCCAGCAGCTTTCTCGACAGGGGCGCTGAAGCTTTCTTT.

This clonotype was seen repeatedly, ten times or more. The V and J genes are TRBV7-9 and TRBJ2-7, with D maybe TRBD2 (6 bases). Germline V gives CDR1 SEHNR, CDR2 FQNEAQ (reference sequence). The germline V and J ends were trimmed by 5 bases and 3 bases, with 11 bases remaining between them. The length of the CDR3 is 13 residues. The CDR3 spells CASSPSGSYEQYF. The CDR3 bases are TGTGCCAGCAGCCCCTCCGGGAGCTACGAGCAGTACTTC.

This clonotype was seen only a few times. This CDR3 is CATSDAQASGANVLTF. The CDR3 DNA follows: TGTGCCACCAGTGATGCACAGGCATCTGGGGCCAACGTCCTGACTTTC. The genes are TRBV24-1 and TRBJ2-6; tentatively, D is TRBD1 (5 bases). This CDR3 has 16 residues. V lost 3 bases to trimming and J lost 1 base, with 9 bases between them. Germline V gene data show CDR1 as KGHDR and CDR2 as SFDVKD.

This clonotype was observed a handful of times. V usage is TRBV5-1 and J usage is TRBJ1-1; 8 bases are a match to TRBD1. The ends lost 2 bases at V and 2 bases at J; junction bases unmatched: 5. The CDR3 is 15 residues long. Germline V CDR1 and CDR2: SGHRS, YFSETQ. For the CDR3, the DNA is TGCGCCAGCAGCTTTAATACAGGGGGTAACACTGAAGCTTTCTTT. It encodes CASSFNTGGNTEAFF.

V and J are TRBV15 and TRBJ2-5; D might be TRBD2 (5 bases). The germline V and J ends were trimmed by 5 bases and 2 bases, with 12 bases remaining between them. CDR1 is LNHNV and CDR2 is YYDKDF in the germline V gene (reference sequence). The CDR3 is made up of 14 amino acids. Written as DNA, the CDR3 is TGTGCCACCAGCGGATCGTGGAGGCAAGAGACCCAGTACTTC. This gives the protein CATSGSWRQETQYF.

The chain is built from TRBV5-1 and TRBJ2-7; 7 positions match TRBD1. The CDR3 has 15 amino acids. J gave up 3 bases and V 4 bases, and 10 bases lay outside the gene matches. Germline V lookup: CDR1 SGHRS, CDR2 YFSETQ. The CDR3 DNA reads as TGCGCCAGCAGCCCGCCGGGACAGCGGAACTACGAGCAGTACTTC. Translated, it gives CASSPPGQRNYEQYF.

The J gene is TRBJ2-1, the V gene TRBV12-3 or TRBV12-4; 9 bases line up with TRBD2. This CDR3 spans 13 amino acids. Trimming removed 5 bases from V and 9 bases from J; junction bases left unmatched: 5. The CDR3 nucleotides are TGTGCCAGCAGTATGGGACTAGCCTTTGAGCAGTTCTTC. Translated: CASSMGLAFEQFF.

The V and J genes are TRBV12-3 or TRBV12-4 and TRBJ2-7, with D uncertain. V lost 3 bases to trimming and J lost 7 bases, with 16 bases between them. The CDR3 covers 14 residues. In nucleotides, the CDR3 is TGTGCCAGCAGTTTTAAGGTGGGGTTAGGAGAGCAGTACTTC. The encoded protein is CASSFKVGLGEQYF.

This clonotype was counted a few times. The chain uses TRBV20-1 and TRBJ2-7, with D possibly TRBD2 on 6 matching bases. V lost 8 bases, J lost 2 bases, and 16 bases lay in between. CDR1 is DFQATT, CDR2 SNEGSKA, per germline (reference sequence). The CDR3 totals 13 residues. The CDR3 DNA is TGCAGTTTTTTTTCGGGACTCACCTACGAGCAGTACTTC. Residues: CSFFSGLTYEQYF.

CDR3 sequence: CASSSAGQGLNEQFF. CDR3 bases: TGCGCCAGCAGCTCTGCGGGACAGGGGTTAAATGAGCAGTTCTTC. The chain links TRBV5-1 to TRBJ2-1; 10 bases match TRBD1. The V gene end was trimmed by 3 bases and the J gene end by 7 bases; junction bases not matched to a gene: 7. The germline gives CDR1 SGHRS, CDR2 YFSETQ. The CDR3 has 15 amino acids.

V is TRBV12-3 or TRBV12-4 and J is TRBJ1-6; D is unclear. Trimming shortened V by 3 bases and J by 3 bases, and 6 bases separated the two germline ends. CDR3 size: 14 residues. CDR3 region: CASSLAGYNSPLHF. In DNA, the CDR3 is TGTGCCAGCAGTTTGGCAGGCTATAATTCACCCCTCCACTTT.

The chain carries TRBV5-5 and TRBJ1-2; D gene uncertain. Germline CDR1 and CDR2: SGHKS and YYEKEE (reference sequence). Trimming took off 6 bases at V and 6 bases at J, with 15 bases between the two ends. The CDR3 contains 13 residues. In DNA, the CDR3 is TGTGCCAGCACCAACAGCCTTCAGGATGGCTACACCTTC. Protein product: CASTNSLQDGYTF.

This clonotype came up a few times. The V and J genes are TRBV6-4 and TRBJ2-3; 8 bases are shared with TRBD2. V was clipped by 2 bases and J by 2 bases; unmatched bases: 3. Germline CDR1 is MRHNA and CDR2 is SNTAGT. This CDR3 is 15 amino acids long. The CDR3 bases are TGTGCCAGCAGTGACCTAGCGGGCCCCACAGATACGCAGTATTTT. It codes for CASSDLAGPTDTQYF.

This clonotype has more than one count but fewer than ten. CDR3 sequence reads: CASSFPAVTDAGRRQYF. CDR3 DNA sequence: TGTGCCAGCAGTTTCCCGGCCGTCACGGACGCTGGAAGACGGCAGTACTTC. The V and J genes are TRBV12-3 or TRBV12-4 and TRBJ2-7; D gene uncertain. The CDR3 length is 17 residues. Trimming pared 3 bases from V and 9 bases from J, leaving 27 bases between.